The 18 T cell receptor beta chains below come from one sample, sequenced in a study of blood T cell repertoires in COVID-19. Sequencing was performed with immunoSEQ multiplex PCR; in TCRdb, only in-frame clones are kept and a portion is missing. Among some 260,000 clones, roughly 80% were seen once, and the ten largest hold 4.1%. The sequenced sample was PBMCs or T cells enriched from blood (not recorded which). Receptor source: a man aged 25 to 45 with acute COVID-19.

The V gene is TRBV6-4, the J gene TRBJ2-3; 7 bases line up with TRBD1. Per the germline V gene, CDR1 is MRHNA and CDR2 is SNTAGT. The CDR3 totals 13 residues. V dropped 2 bases and J dropped 8; count of bases not matched to a gene: 4. For the CDR3, the DNA is TGTGCCAGCAGTGACCAAGGACAGGCTACGCAGTATTTT. This codes for CASSDQGQATQYF.

This chain joins TRBV6-1 and TRBJ1-4; D not resolved. Germline CDR1 reads MNHNS; CDR2 reads SASEGT. The CDR3 runs 18 residues. V was shortened by 2 bases and J by 2 bases, with 18 bases between the two germline ends. The CDR3 region is CASSESRSRRSTNEKLFF. DNA of the CDR3: TGTGCCAGCAGTGAATCTCGCAGCCGGCGGTCCACTAATGAAAAACTGTTTTTT.

This rearrangement joins TRBV9 to TRBJ1-4, with 9 bases fitting TRBD1. Germline CDR1 is SGDLS and CDR2 is YYNGEE. The V and J ends lost 3 bases and 10 bases, in that order; junction bases with no gene match: 10. The CDR3 extends over 15 amino acids. The CDR3 spells CASSETRDRARKLFF. The CDR3 DNA follows: TGTGCCAGCAGCGAAACCCGGGACAGGGCGCGAAAACTGTTTTTT.

The CDR3 bases are TGCGCCAGCAGCCGAGACAAGGGGCAGGATAATTCACCCCTCCACTTT. This sequence encodes CASSRDKGQDNSPLHF. The V call is TRBV4-1, the J call TRBJ1-6; D possibly corresponds to TRBD1 (5 bases). Germline V lookup: CDR1 MGHRA, CDR2 YSYEKL. The V gene lost 4 bases and the J gene lost 5 bases, with 15 bases spanning the gap. The CDR3 has 16 residues.

This clone showed up just once. V usage is TRBV7-5 and J usage is TRBJ2-1; the table calls TRBD1, which could not be checked here. TRBV7-5 is marked as a pseudogene. The length of the CDR3 is 15 residues. The CDR3 DNA follows: TGTGTCAGAAGCTTAGGACAGGGGGCGTACTATGAGCAGTTCTTC. Translating it yields CVRSLGQGAYYEQFF.

This rearrangement joins TRBV7-8 to TRBJ2-7, with TRBD2 matching 13 bases. The CDR3 runs to 15 residues. Trimming took 5 bases from V and 7 from J; bases not matched to a gene: 8. Germline loops: CDR1 SGHVS, CDR2 FQNEAQ. The CDR3, as DNA: TGTGCCAGCAGCAGGACTAGCGGGGGACCCTCGGAGCAGTACGTC. Translation gives CASSRTSGGPSEQYV.

The table lists this clone with a few counts. The chain couples TRBV15 to TRBJ1-5; 7 bases are shared with TRBD1. CDR3 length: 14 residues. V was pared by 4 bases and J by 5 bases, with 5 bases of the junction left unmatched. CDR1 is LNHNV and CDR2 is YYDKDF in the germline V gene (reference sequence). CDR3 sequence reads: CATSNTRGDQPQHF. CDR3 bases: TGTGCCACCAGCAACACCAGGGGGGATCAGCCCCAGCATTTT.

The table lists this clone with a few counts. The CDR3 is CASSLSGSFNEQFF. CDR3 coding DNA: TGTGCCAGCAGCCTTAGCGGGAGTTTCAATGAGCAGTTCTTC. This chain joins TRBV11-3 and TRBJ2-1, with TRBD2 matching 9 bases. Germline CDR1 is SGHNT and CDR2 is YENEEA. With 5 bases clipped from V and 6 bases from J, the junction kept 5 bases outside the gene matches. The CDR3 runs to 14 residues. The entire variable domain, with the rest obtained from reference TRBV11-3 and TRBJ2-1, is as follows: EAGVVQSPRYKIIEKKQPVAFWCNPISGHNTLYWYLQNLGQGPELLIRYENEEAVDDSQLPKDRFSAERLKGVDSTLKIQPAELGDSAVYLCASSLSGSFNEQFFGPGTRLTVL.

This CDR3 is CASSLQGAINSPLHF. The CDR3 DNA follows: TGTGCCAGCAGCTTACAGGGGGCGATAAATTCACCCCTCCACTTT. The V gene is TRBV14, the J gene TRBJ1-6, with 9 nucleotides matching TRBD1. Trimming at V came to 5 bases and at J to 7 bases, leaving 6 bases not matched to a gene. The CDR3 runs to 15 residues. The germline V gene encodes CDR1 SGHDN and CDR2 FVKESK. Together with reference TRBV14 and TRBJ1-6, the CDR3 gives the full variable domain: EAGVTQFPSHSVIEKGQTVTLRCDPISGHDNLYWYRRVMGKEIKFLLHFVKESKQDESGMPNNRFLAERTGGTYSTLKVQPAELEDSGVYFCASSLQGAINSPLHFGNGTRLTVT.

The rearrangement links TRBV2 to TRBJ1-5; no firm D call. The CDR3 loop spans 15 amino acids. In germline, CDR1 is SNHLY, CDR2 FYNNEI. The V end was cut by 3 bases, the J end by 7 bases, with 16 bases between. The CDR3 DNA sequence: TGTGCCAGCAGTGACCACTCCCTTGGAGGCCAGCCCCAGCATTTT. This encodes CASSDHSLGGQPQHF.

V is TRBV19 and J is TRBJ2-7; possibly TRBD1 for D (5 bases). Germline-derived CDR1 and CDR2 are LNHDA and SQIVND (reference sequence). The CDR3 is 11 residues long. The germline V and J ends were trimmed by 7 bases and 4 bases, with 8 bases remaining between them. The CDR3 region is CASKGLYEQYV. As DNA, the CDR3 is TGTGCCAGTAAGGGGCTTTACGAGCAGTACGTC.

The rearrangement uses TRBV28 and TRBJ1-5; D is unclear. This CDR3 contains 17 residues. Trimming removed 3 bases at V and 0 bases at J, with 15 bases between. Germline V gene lookup returns CDR1 MDHEN and CDR2 SYDVKM. The CDR3 DNA is TGTGCCAGCAGTTTTACTGGTGGAGTTTATAGCAATCAGCCCCAGCATTTT. Translating gives CASSFTGGVYSNQPQHF.

V gene TRBV28 combines with J gene TRBJ2-7; a possible D gene is TRBD1 (5 bases). Trimming shortened V by 3 bases and J by 6 bases, and 18 bases separated the two germline ends. Per the germline V gene, CDR1 is MDHEN and CDR2 is SYDVKM. This CDR3 is 15 amino acids long. The CDR3 sequence: CASSLVSRDEGEQYV. The CDR3 DNA reads as TGTGCCAGCAGTTTGGTATCCAGGGATGAAGGCGAGCAGTACGTC.

This chain links TRBV18 with TRBJ1-4; 8 bases fit TRBD1. Germline lookup yields CDR1 KGHSH and CDR2 LQKENI. V shed 3 bases, J shed 8 bases, and the junction held 8 bases outside the gene matches. This CDR3 has 15 amino acids. The CDR3 coding sequence is TGTGCCAGCTCACCTGGACAGGGCGTGATAGAAAAACTGTTTTTT. It translates to CASSPGQGVIEKLFF.

This sequence joins TRBV18 and TRBJ2-1; TRBD1 matches 8 bases. Germline CDR1 KGHSH, CDR2 LQKENI. Trimming at V came to 6 bases and at J to 8 bases, leaving 6 bases not matched to a gene. The CDR3 is 13 residues long. The CDR3 here is CASSPQTGDEQFF. The CDR3 nucleotides read TGTGCCAGCTCCCCCCAGACAGGGGATGAGCAGTTCTTC.

The chain has TRBV27 and TRBJ1-5; a possible D gene is TRBD1 (5 bases). There are 14 residues in the CDR3. V lost 3 bases to trimming and J lost 5 bases, with 11 bases between them. Per germline, CDR1 MNHEY and CDR2 SMNVEV (reference sequence). The CDR3 reads CASSFTRADQPQHF. The CDR3 region has the DNA TGTGCCAGCAGTTTTACCAGGGCTGATCAGCCCCAGCATTTT.

This chain joins TRBV5-6 and TRBJ1-2; D is possibly TRBD1 (5 bases). Germline-derived CDR1 and CDR2 are SGHDT and YYEEEE. Deletions cut 0 bases from V and 1 base from J, with 10 bases between. CDR3 size: 15 residues. In DNA form, the CDR3 reads TGTGCCAGCAGCTTGGTGTCGGGGGTTAACTATGGCTACACCTTC. The encoded protein is CASSLVSGVNYGYTF.

This clone was observed once. V gene TRBV29-1 combines with J gene TRBJ2-3; 9 bases match TRBD1. V lost 6 bases and J lost 0; bases outside the gene matches: 4. The CDR3 is 14 amino acids. CDR1 is SQVTM, CDR2 ANQGSEA, per germline. The CDR3 sequence: CSVGDRESTDTQYF. CDR3 nucleotides: TGCAGCGTGGGGGACAGGGAGAGCACAGATACGCAGTATTTT.